This TCR beta chain was sequenced during a study of T-cell memory formation after mild COVID-19. The CDR3 length is 14 residues. V lost 2 bases and J lost 5, with 13 bases in between. Germline CDR1 is KGHSH and CDR2 is LQKENI. Broader study findings: CD4+ contracting clones were mainly CM and EM; CD8+ ones, EMRA. Researchers found some responding clones in pre-infection memory, a sign that cross-reactive memory joined.

Details on this clonotype: Its antigen is not known.

In TCRdb, the 5' RACE reads were re-called with MiXCR into one record per CDR3 protein. The table lists more than 150,000 distinct CDR3 sequences, around 10% of them singletons. This receptor was identified in a young man who had mild COVID-19 (a few samples of this study predate the infection). Cell type and time point are not known. The chain recombines TRBV18 with TRBJ2-7, with D perhaps TRBD1 or TRBD2 (5 bases each). The source material was PBMCs or a T cell subset sorted from them (not recorded which). CDR3 residues: CASSPTGRDHEQYF. The CDR3 DNA reads as TGTGCCAGCTCACCAACCGGCAGGGACCACGAGCAGTACTTC.